The 4 T cell receptor beta chains reported below all come from one sample, sequenced in a study of blood T cell repertoires in COVID-19. Data came from immunoSEQ multiplex PCR; TCRdb stores just in-frame clones and leaves some out. The sample holds a few hundred thousand clones, almost 90% seen once. Material: peripheral blood. The source is a woman aged 60-75 years with COVID-19, enrolled during active disease.

The genes are TRBV5-1 and TRBJ2-7, with TRBD2 as a possible D gene (6 bases). V lost 0 bases and J 6 bases, leaving 16 bases between the germline ends. CDR1 is SGHRS and CDR2 is YFSETQ in the germline V gene. This CDR3 is 15 amino acids long. CDR3 in amino acids: CASSLVAAGQSEQYF. The DNA of the CDR3 is TGCGCCAGCAGCTTGGTCGCGGCGGGGCAATCCGAGCAGTACTTC.

The chain joins TRBV30 to TRBJ2-5; 7 bases fit TRBD2. V shed 5 bases and J 7 bases; nucleotides not matched to a gene: 16. This CDR3 spans 15 amino acids. CDR1 is GTSNPN, CDR2 SVGIG, per germline (reference sequence). The CDR3 loop reads CAWQFTSAYGGTQYF. The CDR3 DNA reads as TGTGCCTGGCAATTTACTAGCGCCTACGGGGGGACCCAGTACTTC. Looking up the rest from reference TRBV30 and TRBJ2-5 gives the full variable domain: SQTIHQWPATLVQPVGSPLSLECTVEGTSNPNLYWYRQAAGRGLQLLFYSVGIGQISSEVPQNLSASRPQDRQFILSSKKLLLSDSGFYLCAWQFTSAYGGTQYFGPGTRLLVL.

Only one count was recorded for this clone. The rearrangement uses TRBV7-6 and TRBJ2-7; possibly TRBD1 for D (6 bases). Germline-derived CDR1 and CDR2 are SGHVS and FNYEAQ. The ends were cut back, 1 base at V and 4 bases at J, with 11 bases in the middle. This CDR3 has 14 residues. The chain's CDR3 is CASSLGQGLYEQYF. In DNA, the CDR3 is TGTGCCAGCAGCTTAGGGCAGGGGTTATACGAGCAGTACTTC.

V and J are TRBV7-3 and TRBJ2-1; a weak D match, TRBD2 (6 bases). The CDR3 consists of 18 residues. The V gene's germline CDR1 is SGHTA and CDR2 FQGTGA. V lost 1 base and J 7 bases, leaving 23 bases between the germline ends. CDR3 in amino acids: CASSLSGAGTPRVNEQFF. DNA for the CDR3: TGTGCCAGCAGCTTAAGTGGGGCGGGGACTCCTAGGGTGAATGAGCAGTTCTTC. Looking up the rest from reference TRBV7-3 and TRBJ2-1 gives the full variable domain: GAGVSQTPSNKVTEKGKYVELRCDPISGHTALYWYRQSLGQGPEFLIYFQGTGAADDSGLPNDRFFAVRPEGSVSTLKIQRTERGDSAVYLCASSLSGAGTPRVNEQFFGPGTRLTVL.